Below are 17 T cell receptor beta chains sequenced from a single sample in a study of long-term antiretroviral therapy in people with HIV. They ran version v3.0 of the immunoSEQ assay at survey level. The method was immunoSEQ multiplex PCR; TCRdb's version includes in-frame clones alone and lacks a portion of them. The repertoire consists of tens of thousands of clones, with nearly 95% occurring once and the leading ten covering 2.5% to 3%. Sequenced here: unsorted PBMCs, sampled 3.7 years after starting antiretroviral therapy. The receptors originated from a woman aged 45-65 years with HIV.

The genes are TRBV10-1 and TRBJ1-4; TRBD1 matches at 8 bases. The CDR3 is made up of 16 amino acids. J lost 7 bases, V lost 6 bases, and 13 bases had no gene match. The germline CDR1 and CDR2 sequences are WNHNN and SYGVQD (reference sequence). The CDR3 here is CASREKRTGRTEKLFF. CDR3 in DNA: TGCGCCAGCAGGGAAAAGAGGACAGGGCGGACTGAAAAACTGTTTTTT.

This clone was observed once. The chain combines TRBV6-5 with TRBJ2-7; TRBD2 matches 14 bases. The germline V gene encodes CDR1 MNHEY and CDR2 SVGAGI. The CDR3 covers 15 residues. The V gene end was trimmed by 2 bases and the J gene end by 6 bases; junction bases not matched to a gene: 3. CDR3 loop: CASSYKGLAGGEQYF. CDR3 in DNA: TGTGCCAGCAGTTACAAAGGACTAGCGGGGGGCGAGCAGTACTTC.

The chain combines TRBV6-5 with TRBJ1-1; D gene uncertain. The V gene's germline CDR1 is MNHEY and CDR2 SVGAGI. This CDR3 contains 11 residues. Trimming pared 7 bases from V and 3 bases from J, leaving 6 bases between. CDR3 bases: TGTGCCAGCATCAGTTACACTGAAGCTTTCTTT. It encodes CASISYTEAFF.

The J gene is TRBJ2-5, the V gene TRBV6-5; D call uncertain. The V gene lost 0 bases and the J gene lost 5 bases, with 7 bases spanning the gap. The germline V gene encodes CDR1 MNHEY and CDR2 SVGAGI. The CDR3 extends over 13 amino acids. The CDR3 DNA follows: TGTGCCAGCAGTTACTCGCGCTTGGAGACCCAGTACTTC. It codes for CASSYSRLETQYF.

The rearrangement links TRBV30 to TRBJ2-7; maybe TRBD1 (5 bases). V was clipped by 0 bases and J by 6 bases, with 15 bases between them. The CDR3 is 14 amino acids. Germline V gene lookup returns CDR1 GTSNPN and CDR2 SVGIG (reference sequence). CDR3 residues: CAWSVLQGHGEQYF. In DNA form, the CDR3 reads TGTGCCTGGAGTGTACTGCAGGGCCATGGCGAGCAGTACTTC. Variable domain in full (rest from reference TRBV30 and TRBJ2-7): SQTIHQWPATLVQPVGSPLSLECTVEGTSNPNLYWYRQAAGRGLQLLFYSVGIGQISSEVPQNLSASRPQDRQFILSSKKLLLSDSGFYLCAWSVLQGHGEQYFGPGTRLTVT.

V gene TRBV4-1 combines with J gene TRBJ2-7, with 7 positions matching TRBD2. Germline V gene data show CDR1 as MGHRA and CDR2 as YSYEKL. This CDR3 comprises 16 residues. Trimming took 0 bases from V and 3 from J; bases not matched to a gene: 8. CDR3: CASSQDSGDYFYEQYF. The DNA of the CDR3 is TGCGCCAGCAGCCAAGATTCGGGGGACTACTTCTACGAGCAGTACTTC.

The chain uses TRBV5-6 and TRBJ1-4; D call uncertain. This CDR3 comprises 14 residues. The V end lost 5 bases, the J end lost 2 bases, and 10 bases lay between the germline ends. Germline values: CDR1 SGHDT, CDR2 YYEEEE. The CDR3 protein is CASSLSGTNEKLFF. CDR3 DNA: TGTGCCAGCAGTCTTTCTGGGACTAATGAAAAACTGTTTTTT.

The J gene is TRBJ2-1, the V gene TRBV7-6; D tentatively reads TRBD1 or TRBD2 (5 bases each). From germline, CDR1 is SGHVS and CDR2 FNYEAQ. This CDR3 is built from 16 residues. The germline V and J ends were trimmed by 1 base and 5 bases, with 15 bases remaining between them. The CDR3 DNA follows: TGTGCCAGCAGCTTAGGTGGGGGAGTGCTCCACAATGAGCAGTTCTTC. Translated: CASSLGGGVLHNEQFF.

Written as DNA, the CDR3 is TGTGCCAGCAGTCCCACCCAGGGGAACTATGGCTACACCTTC. This encodes CASSPTQGNYGYTF. V gene TRBV11-2 combines with J gene TRBJ1-2; maybe TRBD1 (6 bases). The CDR3 runs 14 residues. The germline V gene encodes CDR1 SGHAT and CDR2 FQNNGV. V was trimmed by 6 bases and J by 2 bases, leaving 13 bases between them.

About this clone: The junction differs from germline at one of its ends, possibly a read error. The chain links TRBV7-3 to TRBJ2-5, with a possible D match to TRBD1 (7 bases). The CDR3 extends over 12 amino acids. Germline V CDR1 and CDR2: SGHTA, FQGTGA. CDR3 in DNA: TGTGCCAGCAGCCCAAAAGGCGGGACAGTCCACTTC. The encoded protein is CASSPKGGTVHF.

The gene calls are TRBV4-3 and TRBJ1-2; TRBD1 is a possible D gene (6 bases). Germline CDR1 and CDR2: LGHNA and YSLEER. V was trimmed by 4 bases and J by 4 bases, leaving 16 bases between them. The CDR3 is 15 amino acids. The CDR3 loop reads CASSRARGGTYGYTF. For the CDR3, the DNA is TGCGCCAGCAGCCGTGCGAGGGGGGGCACCTATGGCTACACCTTC.

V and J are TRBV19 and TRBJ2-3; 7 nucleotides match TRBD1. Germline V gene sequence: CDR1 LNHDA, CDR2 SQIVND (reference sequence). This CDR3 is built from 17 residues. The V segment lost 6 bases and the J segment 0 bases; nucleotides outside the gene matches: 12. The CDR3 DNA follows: TGTGCCAGTAGACAACAGCCCGGACAGGCCAGCACAGATACGCAGTATTTT. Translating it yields CASRQQPGQASTDTQYF.

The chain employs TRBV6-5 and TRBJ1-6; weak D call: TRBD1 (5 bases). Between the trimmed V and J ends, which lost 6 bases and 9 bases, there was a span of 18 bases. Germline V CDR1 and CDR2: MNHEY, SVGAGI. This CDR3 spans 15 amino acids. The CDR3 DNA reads TGTGCCAGCAGACGCCAGGGAAGGGGCGGTTCACCCCTCCACTTT. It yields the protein CASRRQGRGGSPLHF.

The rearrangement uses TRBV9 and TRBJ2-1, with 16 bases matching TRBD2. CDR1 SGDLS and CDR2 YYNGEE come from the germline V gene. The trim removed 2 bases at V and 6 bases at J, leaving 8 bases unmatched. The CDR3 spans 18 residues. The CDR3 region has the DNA TGTGCCAGCAGCGTCGGGACTAGCGGGGGGGGTTTCTTCAATGAGCAGTTCTTC. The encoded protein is CASSVGTSGGGFFNEQFF.

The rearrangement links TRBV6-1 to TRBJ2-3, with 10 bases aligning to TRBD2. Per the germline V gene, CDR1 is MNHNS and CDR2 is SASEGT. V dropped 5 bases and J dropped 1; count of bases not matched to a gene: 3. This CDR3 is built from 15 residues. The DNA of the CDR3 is TGTGCCAGCAGTAGTCTAGCGGGGGGCACAGATACGCAGTATTTT. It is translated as CASSSLAGGTDTQYF.

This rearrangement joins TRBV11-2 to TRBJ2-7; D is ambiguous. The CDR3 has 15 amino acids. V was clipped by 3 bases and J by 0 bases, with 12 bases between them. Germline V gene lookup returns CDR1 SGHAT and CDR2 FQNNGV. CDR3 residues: CASSFLGVNSYEQYF. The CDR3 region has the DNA TGTGCCAGCAGCTTCCTTGGGGTGAACTCCTACGAGCAGTACTTC.

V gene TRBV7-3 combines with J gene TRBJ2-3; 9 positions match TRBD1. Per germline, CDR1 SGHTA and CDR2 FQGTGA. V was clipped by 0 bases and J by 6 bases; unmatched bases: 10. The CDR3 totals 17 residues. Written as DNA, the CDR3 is TGTGCCAGCAGCTTAACGTGGGACAGGGACCTCCAGGATACGCAGTATTTT. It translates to CASSLTWDRDLQDTQYF. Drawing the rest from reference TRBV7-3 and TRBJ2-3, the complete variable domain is GAGVSQTPSNKVTEKGKYVELRCDPISGHTALYWYRQSLGQGPEFLIYFQGTGAADDSGLPNDRFFAVRPEGSVSTLKIQRTERGDSAVYLCASSLTWDRDLQDTQYFGPGTRLTVL.